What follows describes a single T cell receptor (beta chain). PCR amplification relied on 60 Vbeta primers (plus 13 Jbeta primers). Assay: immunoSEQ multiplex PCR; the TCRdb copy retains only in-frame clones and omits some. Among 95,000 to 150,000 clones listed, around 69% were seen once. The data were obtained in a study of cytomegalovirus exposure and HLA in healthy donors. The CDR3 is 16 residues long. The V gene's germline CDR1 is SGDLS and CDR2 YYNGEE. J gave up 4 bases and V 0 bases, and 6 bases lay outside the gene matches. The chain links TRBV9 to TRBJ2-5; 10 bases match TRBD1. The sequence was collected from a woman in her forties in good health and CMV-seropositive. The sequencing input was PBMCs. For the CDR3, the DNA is TGTGCCAGCAGCGTAGTGGGGACAGGGGTTGGAGAGACCCAGTACTTC. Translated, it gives CASSVVGTGVGETQYF.